Listed below are T cell receptor beta chains from one sample, sequenced in a study of spatial heterogeneity in lung cancer. TCRdb recomputed calls from the 5' RACE reads with MiXCR, one row per CDR3 protein. The sample lists 40,000 to 45,000 distinct CDR3 sequences, about 6.7% seen once, with 43% in the top ten. The sample was PBMCs, taken at surgery. These receptors were obtained from a female donor with early-stage non-small cell lung cancer. Both conserved end residues are part of each CDR3. The order of the fields is D gene, CDR3 length, clone size, V gene, CDR3 protein. The D gene is left open where the match is weak. Clone size, where shown, is once, few, many, or a class for clones that have expanded.

- | 13 | many | TRBV20-1 | CSARGRLYNEQFF
TRBD2 | 15 | many | TRBV11-2 | CASSLAGGRTDTQYF
- | 12 | many | TRBV20-1 | CSARDRTDTQYF
TRBD1 | 15 | many | TRBV2 | CASSGGQGKSQPQHF
- | 13 | - | TRBV27 | CASKPPLNTEAFF
TRBD1 | 15 | - | TRBV18 | CASSLRTGGGTEAFF
TRBD1 | 13 | - | TRBV9 | CASSVGQGRGYTF
- | 18 | - | TRBV28 | CASSSALVPFLAKNIQYF
- | 15 | - | TRBV20-1 | CSARGGVSSYNEQFF
- | 15 | many | TRBV6-2/TRBV6-3 | CASSQTGTVEETQYF